This T cell receptor (beta chain) was documented in a study of cytomegalovirus exposure and HLA in healthy donors. Regarding the study as a whole: Most sequenced TCRs were rare (though some public TCRs occurred in many donors).

The PCR was carried out with 60 Vbeta primers and 13 Jbeta primers. The repertoire was sequenced with immunoSEQ multiplex PCR; TCRdb's copy has only in-frame clones and lacks some. This sample has under 55,000 clones; around 72% occur once, and the top ten carry less than 3.5%. CDR1 SQVTM and CDR2 ANQGSEA come from the germline V gene. The CDR3 length is 14 residues. V was cut by 0 bases and J by 1 base, with 9 bases left in between. Turning to this clone: Its cognate antigen is unknown.

J is TRBJ2-5 and V is TRBV29-1; TRBD1 might be the D (6 bases). The receptor was isolated from a woman under 40 in good health and CMV-seronegative. Sequencing was done on a sample of PBMCs. CDR3 in DNA: TGCAGCGTTGAAGATAGCAGGGGCCAAGAGACCCAGTACTTC. The encoded protein is CSVEDSRGQETQYF.